Listed below are T cell receptor beta chains from one sample, sequenced in a study of OX40 agonist ivuxolimab in advanced cancers. Data came from immunoSEQ multiplex PCR; TCRdb stores just in-frame clones and leaves some out. Altogether roughly 53,000 clones are present, roughly 89% being singletons, with the ten largest covering roughly 0.6%. This specimen consisted of CD4+ or CD8+ T cells sorted from blood, obtained in a trial of the OX40 agonist ivuxolimab. The receptors stem from an adult with an advanced solid tumor such as melanoma, head and neck, liver or kidney cancer. The CDR3 runs from the conserved cysteine through the conserved F or W. D genes are given only for firm matches. Where a row states a size, it is once, few, many or the class of an expanded clone; other rows omit it.

V gene	clone size	J gene	D gene	CDR3 protein	CDR3 DNA
TRBV7-2	-	TRBJ2-5	TRBD2	CASSPEVAGGETQYF	TGTGCCAGCAGCCCAGAGGTAGCGGGAGGGGAGACCCAGTACTTC
TRBV30	once	TRBJ2-4	TRBD2	CAWSDSGSGGNIQYF	TGTGCCTGGAGTGATAGCGGGAGTGGTGGAAACATTCAGTACTTC
TRBV10-3	-	TRBJ1-5	TRBD1	CAIKGGGGQPQHF	TGTGCCATCAAAGGAGGGGGCGGTCAGCCCCAGCATTTT
TRBV19	-	TRBJ2-3	-	CATLLQGSDTQYF	TGTGCCACCCTTTTACAGGGTTCAGATACGCAGTATTTT
TRBV2	-	TRBJ2-7	-	CASRPSRGGFYEQYF	TGTGCCAGCAGGCCTTCCCGAGGAGGGTTCTACGAGCAGTACTTC
TRBV5-1	-	TRBJ2-7	TRBD2	CASSLGRTSGAYEQYF	TGCGCCAGCAGCTTGGGACGGACTAGCGGCGCCTACGAGCAGTACTTC
TRBV13	-	TRBJ1-1	-	CASSLWALRGAFF	TGTGCCAGCAGCTTATGGGCCTTGAGAGGTGCTTTCTTT
TRBV5-1	-	TRBJ1-1	-	CASSYDRPSSEAFF	TGCGCCAGCAGCTACGATCGTCCCTCTTCTGAAGCTTTCTTT
TRBV2	-	TRBJ2-1	-	CASSAIIGPLNNEQFF	TGTGCCAGCAGTGCTATAATCGGCCCTCTCAACAATGAGCAGTTCTTC
TRBV5-4	-	TRBJ1-6	-	CASSRDRENSPLHF	TGTGCCAGCAGCCGAGACAGAGAAAATTCACCCCTCCACTTT
TRBV5-5	-	TRBJ2-1	TRBD2	CASSFTSGRAQGRGEQFF	TGTGCCAGCAGCTTCACTAGCGGGAGGGCCCAGGGGAGGGGTGAGCAGTTCTTC
TRBV11-2	-	TRBJ1-1	TRBD1	CASSFTTGQGAEAFF	TGTGCCAGCAGCTTTACTACCGGACAGGGCGCTGAAGCTTTCTTT
TRBV9	-	TRBJ2-1	TRBD2	CASSVAGTSQYRDEQFF	TGTGCCAGCAGCGTAGCCGGGACTAGTCAGTATAGAGATGAGCAGTTCTTC
TRBV7-2	-	TRBJ2-5	-	CASSSSTGEETQYF	TGTGCCAGCAGTTCGTCGACTGGGGAAGAGACCCAGTACTTC
TRBV19	-	TRBJ1-1	-	CASISTGYTEAFF	TGTGCCAGTATTTCGACAGGATACACTGAAGCTTTCTTT
TRBV5-6	-	TRBJ2-3	TRBD1	CASSLNGQGFSDTQYF	TGTGCCAGCAGCTTAAATGGACAGGGGTTTTCAGATACGCAATATTTT
TRBV14	-	TRBJ2-2	-	CASSQVPGLTGELFF	TGTGCCAGCAGCCAAGTCCCAGGGCTCACCGGGGAGCTGTTTTTT
TRBV7-9	-	TRBJ2-7	-	CASSLAGGSYEQYF	TGTGCCAGCAGCTTAGCGGGGGGCTCCTACGAGCAGTACTTC
TRBV18	once	TRBJ2-3	TRBD1	CASSRDSSTDTQYF	TGTGCCAGCTCACGGGACAGTAGCACAGATACGCAGTATTTT
TRBV2	-	TRBJ2-7	-	CASSPAVGQSSYEQYF	TGTGCCAGCAGCCCTGCGGTAGGACAGAGCTCCTACGAGCAGTACTTC
TRBV4-3	-	TRBJ2-1	-	CASSRGLPGHEQFF	TGCGCCAGCAGCCGCGGACTCCCGGGCCATGAGCAGTTCTTC
TRBV5-1	-	TRBJ2-2	TRBD1	CASSYGTGAGELFF	TGCGCCAGCAGCTATGGGACAGGGGCCGGGGAGCTGTTTTTT
TRBV28	-	TRBJ1-2	-	CASSSPGSYGYTF	TGTGCCAGCAGTTCCCCAGGCAGCTATGGCTACACCTTC
TRBV18	few	TRBJ2-7	TRBD1	CASSSQGSGYEQYF	TGTGCCAGCTCATCACAGGGGAGTGGGTACGAGCAGTACTTC
TRBV5-1	once	TRBJ1-1	-	CASSLGGWNTEAFF	TGCGCCAGCAGCTTGGGGGGGTGGAACACTGAAGCTTTCTTT
TRBV28	-	TRBJ2-7	TRBD1	CASRQGYEQYF	TGTGCCAGCCGACAGGGTTACGAGCAGTACTTC
TRBV30	-	TRBJ1-5	TRBD1	CAWSRQGDISQPQHF	TGTGCCTGGAGTAGGCAGGGGGATATAAGTCAGCCCCAGCATTTT
TRBV19	-	TRBJ2-7	-	CASSIGAGGYEQYF	TGTGCCAGTAGTATAGGGGCAGGAGGTTACGAGCAGTACTTC
TRBV13	-	TRBJ2-1	TRBD1	CASSPGTGGLFF	TGTGCCAGCAGCCCCGGGACAGGAGGCTTGTTCTTC
TRBV29-1	-	TRBJ2-3	TRBD1	CSVRPGGADTQYF	TGCAGCGTTAGACCAGGGGGTGCAGATACGCAGTATTTT
TRBV5-1	-	TRBJ1-4	TRBD1	CASSPKTGGATNEKLFF	TGCGCCAGCAGCCCGAAGACAGGGGGCGCGACTAATGAAAAACTGTTTTTT
TRBV5-1	once	TRBJ2-3	TRBD2	CASSLGTSGGTDTQYF	TGCGCCAGCAGCTTGGGGACTAGCGGGGGCACAGATACGCAGTATTTT
TRBV6-5	-	TRBJ2-3	-	CASRKGDTQYF	TGTGCCAGCAGGAAGGGTGATACGCAGTATTTT
TRBV9	-	TRBJ1-1	-	CASSVVGETEAFF	TGTGCCAGCAGCGTAGTAGGGGAAACTGAAGCTTTCTTT
TRBV11-3	once	TRBJ2-7	TRBD2	CASSLGLAGGSEQYF	TGTGCCAGCAGCCTCGGACTAGCGGGGGGCTCAGAGCAGTACTTC
TRBV5-1	-	TRBJ1-2	-	CASSLWQASTGTF	TGCGCCAGCAGCTTGTGGCAGGCCTCAACGGGCACCTTC
TRBV6-6	-	TRBJ2-7	TRBD2	CASRTPGLAGGSEQYF	TGTGCCAGCAGAACCCCGGGACTAGCGGGAGGTAGCGAGCAGTACTTC
TRBV11-3	-	TRBJ2-3	TRBD2	CASSPGGRAPDTQYF	TGTGCCAGCAGCCCGGGCGGGAGGGCCCCGGATACGCAGTATTTT
TRBV5-6	-	TRBJ1-6	-	CASTFIGALNSPLHF	TGTGCCAGCACCTTCATCGGGGCGTTAAATTCACCCCTCCACTTT